Below are 2 T cell receptor beta chains sequenced from a single sample in a study of blood T cell repertoires in COVID-19. Sequenced by immunoSEQ multiplex PCR; TCRdb stores in-frame clones only, minus some. The sample has about 270,000 clones, just over 90% seen once. Sequenced material: PBMCs or T cells enriched from blood (not recorded which). Source of these receptors: a woman in her 40s with acute COVID-19.

This rearrangement joins TRBV13 to TRBJ2-7; 13 nucleotides align to TRBD2. The CDR3 is made up of 15 amino acids. V dropped 5 bases and J dropped 5; count of bases not matched to a gene: 6. Germline-derived CDR1 and CDR2 are PRHDT and FYEKMQ (reference sequence). The CDR3 nucleotides are TGTGCCAGCAGCCCCGGACTAGCGGGGGTCCACGAGCAGTACTTC. This codes for CASSPGLAGVHEQYF.

The chain has TRBV19 and TRBJ1-5, with D perhaps TRBD1 (6 bases). CDR1 is LNHDA and CDR2 is SQIVND in the germline V gene (reference sequence). There are 16 residues in the CDR3. V was shortened by 6 bases and J by 7 bases, with 22 bases between the two germline ends. The CDR3 is CASSPWTALARQPQHF. The CDR3 DNA follows: TGTGCCAGTAGCCCTTGGACAGCCCTTGCTAGGCAGCCCCAGCATTTT.